One T cell receptor (beta chain) is described in this entry. Its antigen is still unknown. These data originate in a study of shared clonotypes between healthy human individuals. The study, taken as a whole, reports: It was anticipated that sequencing depth would influence how many clonotypes donors shared.

Data came from immunoSEQ multiplex PCR; TCRdb stores just in-frame clones and leaves some out. The sample contains about 2.4 million clones, approximately 94% of which appear only once. Germline V gene lookup returns CDR1 LGHNA and CDR2 YSLEER. CDR3 length equals 17 residues. V was clipped by 3 bases and J by 2 bases; unmatched bases: 5. The sample comprised naive CD4+ T cells from PBMCs. Subset: CD45RA+ positively selected. The gene calls are TRBV4-3 and TRBJ2-1, with 12 nucleotides matching TRBD2. The TCR sequence derives from a man aged 18 to 30 in good health. Some clones in this sample may be carry-over from other donors' samples. The CDR3 reads CASSQGLAGGPYNEQFF. CDR3 DNA sequence: TGCGCCAGCAGCCAGGGTCTAGCGGGAGGGCCCTACAATGAGCAGTTCTTC.